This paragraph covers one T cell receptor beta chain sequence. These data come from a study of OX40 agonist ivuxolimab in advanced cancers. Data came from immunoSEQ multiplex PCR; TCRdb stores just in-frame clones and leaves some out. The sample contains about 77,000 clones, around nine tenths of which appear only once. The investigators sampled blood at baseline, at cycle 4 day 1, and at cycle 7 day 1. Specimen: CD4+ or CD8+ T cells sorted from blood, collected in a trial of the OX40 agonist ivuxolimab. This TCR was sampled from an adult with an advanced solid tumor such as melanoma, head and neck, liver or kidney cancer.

CDR3 in DNA: TGCGCCAGCAGCTTGGGGACTAGCGGGAGGGAGACCCAGTACTTC. Translated, it gives CASSLGTSGRETQYF. This chain connects TRBV5-1 to TRBJ2-5; 14 bases are shared with TRBD2. V lost 0 bases and J lost 5; bases outside the gene matches: 0. CDR1 is SGHRS, CDR2 YFSETQ, per germline. The CDR3 consists of 15 residues.